This section outlines one T cell receptor (beta chain) sequence together with its context. Its antigen remains unidentified. Each CDR3 protein is one row after TCRdb ran MiXCR on the 5' RACE reads. The repertoire holds just under 550,000 distinct CDR3 sequences, with roughly 13% as singletons. The data were taken from a study of CD8 T cells in ankylosing spondylitis. The CDR3 covers 15 residues. Germline-derived CDR1 and CDR2 are MDHEN and SYDVKM. Trimming shortened V by 5 bases and J by 4 bases, and 17 bases separated the two germline ends. Study-level results: Prior work had noted some motif variants in reactive arthritis blood and synovial fluid. A motif in TCR beta, a set of fewer than ten highly homologous variants, appeared characteristic of ankylosing spondylitis blood.

The sequence came from a male donor with ankylosing spondylitis. This chain uses TRBV28 with TRBJ2-5, with D perhaps matching TRBD2 (6 bases). Material for sequencing was blood, either unsorted or a sorted T cell fraction (not recorded which). In nucleotides, the CDR3 is TGTGCCAGCAGTCCCCCTTACGGGGGAGGAGAGACCCAGTACTTC. Amino acid sequence: CASSPPYGGGETQYF.